These 13 T cell receptor beta chains share one sample of origin, sequenced in a study of CD8+ T cells in alopecia areata. Following RNA extraction, reverse transcription yielded cDNA that acted as the sequencing template. Method: immunoSEQ multiplex PCR; TCRdb's copy keeps in-frame clones and lacks some. The sample has 150,000 or so clones, 80% to 90% seen once. Sequenced here: CD8+ T cells sorted from blood, sampled at week 0. These receptors were obtained from a human donor with alopecia areata.

J is TRBJ2-6 and V is TRBV13, with 7 bases matching TRBD1. CDR3 length: 14 amino acids. Germline loops: CDR1 PRHDT, CDR2 FYEKMQ (reference sequence). The trim removed 6 bases at V and 1 base at J, leaving 0 bases unmatched. CDR3 sequence: CASRQGSGANVLTF. The DNA for the CDR3 is TGTGCCAGCAGACAGGGGTCTGGGGCCAACGTCCTGACTTTC. Variable domain in full (rest from reference TRBV13 and TRBJ2-6): AAGVIQSPRHLIKEKRETATLKCYPIPRHDTVYWYQQGPGQDPQFLISFYEKMQSDKGSIPDRFSAQQFSDYHSELNMSSLELGDSALYFCASRQGSGANVLTFGAGSRLTVL.

V gene TRBV2 combines with J gene TRBJ1-1; the D is unclear. Trimming pared 3 bases from V and 1 base from J, leaving 9 bases between. This CDR3 has 14 residues. The germline V gene has CDR1 SNHLY and CDR2 FYNNEI. The CDR3 nucleotides read TGTGCCAGCAGTGATGGGCCAGGGAACACTGAAGCTTTCTTT. Translating it yields CASSDGPGNTEAFF.

The chain combines TRBV27 with TRBJ2-1, with D unresolved. Germline V gene lookup returns CDR1 MNHEY and CDR2 SMNVEV (reference sequence). This CDR3 contains 13 residues. Trimming removed 2 bases from V and 5 bases from J, with 7 bases in between. CDR3 DNA sequence: TGTGCCAGCAGTTTAAGTGCCAACAATGAGCAGTTCTTC. Translation gives CASSLSANNEQFF.

The chain recombines TRBV4-1 with TRBJ2-5; the D is unclear. The CDR3 is made up of 15 amino acids. Trimming shortened V by 0 bases and J by 5 bases, and 13 bases separated the two germline ends. Germline assignment: CDR1 MGHRA and CDR2 YSYEKL. As DNA, the CDR3 is TGCGCCAGCAGCCAAGATCCGGGTTCGGTGGAGACCCAGTACTTC. Translating it yields CASSQDPGSVETQYF.

The chain joins TRBV29-1 to TRBJ2-3; D is undetermined. Germline loops: CDR1 SQVTM, CDR2 ANQGSEA. The CDR3 runs to 14 residues. Trimming pared 4 bases from V and 0 bases from J, leaving 11 bases between. CDR3 nucleotides: TGCAGCGTTGCCCTAGAAACTAGCACAGATACGCAGTATTTT. Encoded protein: CSVALETSTDTQYF.

The J gene is TRBJ2-1, the V gene TRBV12-5, with D maybe TRBD1 (6 bases). Trimming took 2 bases from V and 8 from J, leaving 13 bases between them. Germline CDR1 is LGHNT and CDR2 is FRNRAP. CDR3 length: 14 residues. The CDR3 DNA reads as TGTGCTAGTGGTTTGCAGACAGGTTGGGATGAGCAGTTCTTC. It codes for CASGLQTGWDEQFF.

This chain joins TRBV4-1 and TRBJ1-1; D call uncertain. The ends were cut back, 0 bases at V and 7 bases at J, with 12 bases in the middle. CDR1 is MGHRA, CDR2 YSYEKL, per germline. This CDR3 is built from 14 residues. This CDR3 reads CASSQDLTYFEAFF. As DNA, the CDR3 is TGCGCCAGCAGCCAAGATCTTACCTATTTTGAAGCTTTCTTT.

Turning to this clone: Within the sample, other DNA sequences also encode this same CDR3. Written as DNA, the CDR3 is TGTGCCAGCAGCTCTAGCTACGAGCAGTACTTC. Translated: CASSSSYEQYF. The chain joins TRBV27 to TRBJ2-7, with no clear D. This CDR3 region has 11 residues. Looked up from germline, CDR1 is MNHEY and CDR2 is SMNVEV (reference sequence). Trimming cost V 6 bases and J 3 bases, with 6 bases left between them.

This rearrangement joins TRBV7-9 to TRBJ1-1; 10 positions match TRBD1. Germline V CDR1 and CDR2: SEHNR, FQNEAQ (reference sequence). Germline trimming cut 5 bases from V and 3 bases from J; bases unmatched to any gene: 6. The CDR3 extends over 15 amino acids. The DNA of the CDR3 is TGTGCCAGCAGCATGGGACAGGGGATGTACACTGAAGCTTTCTTT. It codes for CASSMGQGMYTEAFF.

V gene TRBV7-2 combines with J gene TRBJ2-7, with 7 bases lining up with TRBD1. After removal of 4 bases from V and 1 base from J, the junction contained 4 bases not matched to a gene. Germline CDR1 is SGHTA and CDR2 is FQGNSA. The CDR3 spans 14 residues. The CDR3: CASSSPGQSYEQYF. DNA for the CDR3: TGTGCCAGCAGCTCACCGGGACAGTCCTACGAGCAGTACTTC.

The V call is TRBV9, the J call TRBJ2-2; 10 nucleotides align to TRBD2. V lost 0 bases, J lost 5 bases, and 4 bases stayed unmatched. The length of the CDR3 is 16 residues. CDR1 is SGDLS and CDR2 is YYNGEE in the germline V gene. The CDR3 here is CASSVDLAGETGELFF. CDR3 DNA sequence: TGTGCCAGCAGCGTAGATCTAGCGGGAGAGACCGGGGAGCTGTTTTTT.

The chain carries TRBV30 and TRBJ2-2; perhaps D is TRBD1 or TRBD2 (6 bases each). CDR1 and CDR2 from the germline V gene are GTSNPN and SVGIG (reference sequence). The V end lost 4 bases, the J end lost 3 bases, and 18 bases lay between the germline ends. CDR3 length: 16 residues. CDR3 nucleotides: TGTGCCTGGACAGGGGCGGGGATCTGGGACACCGGGGAGCTGTTTTTT. Its protein is CAWTGAGIWDTGELFF.

This sequence joins TRBV7-9 and TRBJ2-4, with D perhaps given as TRBD1 or TRBD2 (7 bases each). Germline values: CDR1 SEHNR, CDR2 FQNEAQ (reference sequence). Trimming left V 5 bases short and J 6 bases short, with 20 bases between. This CDR3 is 16 amino acids long. The CDR3 protein is CASSPSGGQPGNIQYF. The CDR3 region has the DNA TGTGCCAGCAGCCCTTCGGGGGGACAGCCGGGAAACATTCAGTACTTC.